What follows are 5 T cell receptor beta chains derived from one specimen sequenced in a study of CD8 T cells in ankylosing spondylitis. Study-wide points: About 8 highly homologous variants made up a TCR beta motif that seemed to typify ankylosing spondylitis blood.

Each CDR3 protein is one row after TCRdb ran MiXCR on the 5' RACE reads. The data contain 450,000 to 550,000 distinct CDR3 sequences, approximately 5.3% of them seen just once; the ten biggest clones take up under 4.5%. Their target antigens are unknown. Sequencing was done on a sample of blood, either unsorted or a sorted T cell fraction (not recorded which). These receptors originate from a male donor with ankylosing spondylitis.

This clonotype was counted many times. The chain uses TRBV12-3 or TRBV12-4 and TRBJ2-1; 13 bases are a match to TRBD2. CDR3 length: 16 residues. With 3 bases clipped from V and 3 bases from J, the junction kept 2 bases outside the gene matches. The CDR3 region is CASSFRTSGSYNEQFF. The CDR3 DNA follows: TGTGCCAGCAGTTTCAGGACTAGCGGGAGCTACAATGAGCAGTTCTTC.

This clonotype was seen many times. V and J are TRBV9 and TRBJ1-2; D is uncertain. V gave up 1 base and J gave up 2 bases, with 6 bases separating them. The CDR3 is 13 amino acids. Germline lookup yields CDR1 SGDLS and CDR2 YYNGEE. The CDR3 bases are TGTGCCAGCAGCGTATACAGCAACTATGGCTACACCTTC. Residues: CASSVYSNYGYTF.

This clonotype was counted at least ten times. The chain recombines TRBV5-1 with TRBJ1-1, with D hard to call. The CDR3 is 15 residues long. Germline V lookup: CDR1 SGHRS, CDR2 YFSETQ. Trimming removed 1 base at V and 1 base at J, with 11 bases between. The CDR3 DNA sequence: TGCGCCAGCAGCTTGAGTGAGGGAGGGAACACTGAAGCTTTCTTT. Translating gives CASSLSEGGNTEAFF.

This clonotype was seen repeatedly, ten times or more. The chain is built from TRBV18 and TRBJ1-4; D is ambiguous. Trimming removed 0 bases at V and 11 bases at J, with 13 bases between. The CDR3 has 14 amino acids. The germline V gene has CDR1 KGHSH and CDR2 LQKENI. CDR3 sequence (DNA): TGTGCCAGCTCACCACCGGGATCCACGGGGAAACTGTTTTTT. Encoded protein: CASSPPGSTGKLFF.

This clonotype showed up many times. The chain is built from TRBV6-1 and TRBJ1-5; 8 nucleotides agree with TRBD1. CDR3 length: 15 amino acids. The V gene end was trimmed by 9 bases and the J gene end by 2 bases; junction bases not matched to a gene: 9. Germline V lookup: CDR1 MNHNS, CDR2 SASEGT. DNA for the CDR3: TGTGCCAGTTCCAGGGGGCGAGGTGGCAATCAGCCCCAGCATTTT. Translating gives CASSRGRGGNQPQHF.